This record looks at one T cell receptor beta chain sequence and its context. The data derive from a study of blood T cell repertoires in COVID-19. Here immunoSEQ multiplex PCR was the method, and the copy in TCRdb shows in-frame clones only, minus some. The sample has fewer than 110,000 clones; 75% to 95% are singletons. The sample comprised peripheral blood. This TCR was sampled from a woman aged 30 to 39 with acute or convalescent COVID-19.

The CDR3 is CASSPRDREAFF. The DNA of the CDR3 is TGTGCCAGTAGTCCCCGGGACAGAGAAGCTTTCTTT. The rearrangement links TRBV19 to TRBJ1-1; 7 nucleotides match TRBD1. Unmatched junction bases numbered 5, after V lost 5 bases and J lost 8 bases. CDR3 length equals 12 residues. The germline V gene encodes CDR1 LNHDA and CDR2 SQIVND (reference sequence).